This TCR beta chain comes out of a study of blood T cell repertoires in COVID-19. Study as a whole: Samples of COVID-19 (acute and convalescent) were obtained from the United States, Italy and Spain. PBMCs, B-cell-depleted T cells, or T cells were the source of the cDNA or gDNA that made up the material.

In the study's own analysis: How many nucleated cells were present was estimated from reference gene primer amplification. Measured with immunoSEQ multiplex PCR; TCRdb has only the in-frame clones, and not every one. V, J and clone size are taken as reported in that table, and D and trimming were inferred from the DNA itself. The sample holds 200,000 to 250,000 clones, 65% to 90% seen once. The CDR3 consists of 14 residues. In germline, CDR1 is MNHNY, CDR2 SVGAGI (reference sequence). With 7 bases removed from V and 8 bases from J, the gap between germline ends came to 18 bases. The material sequenced was peripheral blood. This sequence was found in a man in his forties or fifties with active or convalescent COVID-19. The chain carries TRBV6-6 and TRBJ2-1, with D possibly TRBD1 on 6 matching bases. CDR3 sequence (DNA): TGTGCCAGCAAGGAACAGGGAAAAGTATATGAGCAGTTCTTC. Translating gives CASKEQGKVYEQFF.